The source of this TCR beta chain is a study of CD8 T cells in Susac syndrome. V gave up 5 bases and J gave up 0 bases, with 10 bases separating them. The CDR3 is 14 residues long. From germline, CDR1 is SEHNR and CDR2 FQNEAQ (reference sequence). It was with random hexamers that roughly 0.45 to 1 ug RNA was reverse transcribed. TCRdb reprocessed the immunoSEQ multiplex PCR reads via MiXCR and lists one record per CDR3 protein. The sample includes roughly 150,000 distinct CDR3 sequences, nearly 97% seen only once; the top ten take 0.15%. Sequencing was done on a sample of CD8+ T cells from PBMCs. The source is a human donor with multiple sclerosis. The genes are TRBV7-9 and TRBJ1-2, with D perhaps matching TRBD1 (5 bases). The CDR3 coding sequence is TGTGCCAGCAGCACCGGACACTCTAACTATGGCTACACCTTC. This codes for CASSTGHSNYGYTF.